This record concerns one TCR beta chain sequence. Authors' processing steps: How many nucleated cells were present was estimated from reference gene primer amplification. Clones were sequenced by immunoSEQ multiplex PCR, and TCRdb holds only the in-frame ones, with some missing. V and J calls and clone size follow that table, whereas D and trimming were derived from the DNA. Altogether 130,000 to 150,000 clones are present, approximately 88% being singletons, with the ten largest covering 1.2%. Participant age was 18 to 89 years, and participants resided in fewer than 30 US areas. The CDR3 spans 19 residues. Germline values: CDR1 MNHEY, CDR2 SVGEGT. The germline V and J ends were trimmed by 0 bases and 0 bases, with 21 bases remaining between them. This sample stems from a study of blood T cell repertoires in COVID-19. The wider study: The origin of the acute and convalescent COVID-19 samples was the United States, Italy and Spain.

This TCR was recovered from a woman in her thirties with acute COVID-19. V usage is TRBV6-2 or TRBV6-3 and J usage is TRBJ2-7; D is perhaps TRBD2 (5 bases). Material: PBMCs or T cells enriched from blood (not recorded which). The CDR3 loop is CASSYSVERRTVGSYEQYF. Here the CDR3 DNA reads TGTGCCAGCAGTTACTCGGTAGAGCGGAGGACGGTAGGCTCCTACGAGCAGTACTTC.